This T cell receptor (beta chain) is drawn from a study of cytomegalovirus exposure and HLA in healthy donors. Germline-derived CDR1 and CDR2 are KGHSH and LQKENI. With V trimmed by 10 bases and J by 1 base, 9 bases remained unmatched. This CDR3 has 14 amino acids. In the PCR, 60 Vbeta and 13 Jbeta primers were used. Only in-frame clones appear in the TCRdb table, and some are missing; sequencing was by immunoSEQ multiplex PCR. Of around 190,000 clones detected, less than 85% appear once; the ten largest clones hold around 5.7%. The rearrangement joins TRBV18 to TRBJ2-5, with 7 bases aligning to TRBD1. This sequence originates from a man aged 35 to 55 in good health and CMV-seronegative. Material: PBMCs. The CDR3: CATSNGQVQETQYF. The DNA for the CDR3 is TGTGCCACCTCGAACGGACAGGTCCAAGAGACCCAGTACTTC. Variable domain in full (rest from reference TRBV18 and TRBJ2-5): NAGVMQNPRHLVRRRGQEARLRCSPMKGHSHVYWYRQLPEEGLKFMVYLQKENIIDESGMPKERFSAEFPKEGPSILRIQQVVRGDSAAYFCATSNGQVQETQYFGPGTRLLVL.